The following is a T cell receptor beta chain sequence with its context. Its antigen is not identified. The data were obtained in a study of cytomegalovirus exposure and HLA in healthy donors. Study-wide points: High sensitivity and specificity were reportedly achieved when the classifier diagnosed cytomegalovirus status. CMV serostatus was the only recorded immune exposure for donors.

In the PCR, 60 Vbeta and 13 Jbeta primers were used. This table comes from immunoSEQ multiplex PCR, and its TCRdb copy is limited to in-frame clones, with some not included. The sample lists a few hundred thousand clones; about 89% were seen once. CDR1 SEHNR and CDR2 FQNEAQ come from the germline V gene (reference sequence). V was clipped by 5 bases and J by 5 bases, with 27 bases between them. The CDR3 spans 18 residues. The chain links TRBV7-9 to TRBJ1-2; D may be TRBD1 (6 bases). Input material: PBMCs. The TCR sequence derives from a woman in her late teens or twenties in good health and CMV-seronegative. CDR3 in amino acids: CASSLLQGDGERGYGYTF. For the CDR3, the DNA is TGTGCCAGCAGCCTCCTTCAGGGTGACGGCGAGAGGGGGTATGGCTACACCTTC.